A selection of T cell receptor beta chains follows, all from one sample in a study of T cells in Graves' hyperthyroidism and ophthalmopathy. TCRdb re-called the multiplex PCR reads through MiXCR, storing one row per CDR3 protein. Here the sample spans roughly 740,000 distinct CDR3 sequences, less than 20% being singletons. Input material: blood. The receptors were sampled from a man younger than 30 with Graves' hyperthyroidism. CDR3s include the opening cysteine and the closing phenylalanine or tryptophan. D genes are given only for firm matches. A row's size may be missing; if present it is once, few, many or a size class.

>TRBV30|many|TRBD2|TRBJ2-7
CAWSVGSGRSYEQYF
TGTGCCTGGAGTGTGGGTAGCGGGAGGTCCTACGAGCAGTACTTC
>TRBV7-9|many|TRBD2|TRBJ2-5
CASSPRGGGYQETQYF
TGTGCCAGCAGCCCCCGGGGGGGCGGGTACCAAGAGACCCAGTACTTC
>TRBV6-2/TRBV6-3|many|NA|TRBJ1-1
CASRMRQLNTEAFF
TGTGCCAGCAGAATGAGGCAGTTGAACACTGAAGCTTTCTTT
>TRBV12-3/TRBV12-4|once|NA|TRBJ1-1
CASSFSAAEAFF
TGTGCCAGCAGTTTTTCGGCGGCTGAAGCTTTCTTT
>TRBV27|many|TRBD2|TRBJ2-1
CASSAGVEQFF
TGTGCCAGCAGTGCGGGAGTTGAGCAGTTCTTC
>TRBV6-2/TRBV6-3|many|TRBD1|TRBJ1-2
CASSYVPGQGPFGGYTF
TGTGCCAGCAGTTACGTCCCGGGACAGGGACCATTCGGTGGCTACACCTTC
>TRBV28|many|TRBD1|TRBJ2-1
CASSLPGQHYNEQFF
TGTGCCAGCAGTTTACCGGGACAGCACTACAATGAGCAGTTCTTC
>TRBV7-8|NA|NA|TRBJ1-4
CASSFKPGTRNEKLFF
TGTGCCAGCAGCTTCAAACCCGGGACACGCAACGAAAAACTGTTTTTT
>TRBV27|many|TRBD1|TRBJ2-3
CASLGTGGTDTQYF
TGTGCCAGCTTGGGGACAGGGGGGACAGATACGCAGTATTTT
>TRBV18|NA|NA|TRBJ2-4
CASSNRSWGQNIQYF
TGTGCCAGCTCCAACAGGAGTTGGGGCCAAAACATTCAGTACTTC
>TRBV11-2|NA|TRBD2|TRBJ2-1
CASSLELAGLATGEQFF
TGTGCCAGCAGCTTAGAGTTAGCGGGACTTGCAACCGGTGAGCAGTTCTTC
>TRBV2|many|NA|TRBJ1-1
CSGLGLKNTEAFF
TGTTCTGGATTGGGGCTTAAGAACACTGAAGCTTTCTTT
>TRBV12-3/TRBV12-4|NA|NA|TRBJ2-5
CASSFGGLQETQYF
TGTGCCAGCAGTTTCGGGGGGCTACAGGAGACCCAGTACTTC
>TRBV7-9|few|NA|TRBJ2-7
CASSSGDLSYEQYF
TGTGCCAGCAGCTCGGGAGATTTGTCCTACGAGCAGTACTTC
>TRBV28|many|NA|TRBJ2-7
CASSLPGTHEQYF
TGTGCCAGCAGTTTACCAGGCACCCACGAGCAGTACTTC
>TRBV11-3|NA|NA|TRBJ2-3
CASSLAVGGWDTQYF
TGTGCCAGCAGCTTAGCTGTGGGAGGTTGGGATACGCAGTATTTT
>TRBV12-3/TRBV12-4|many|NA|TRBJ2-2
CASSLERDTGELFF
TGTGCCAGCAGTTTAGAACGAGACACCGGGGAGCTGTTTTTT
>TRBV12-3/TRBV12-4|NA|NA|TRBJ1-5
CASSPEPNQPQHF
TGTGCCAGCAGCCCTGAGCCCAATCAGCCCCAGCATTTT
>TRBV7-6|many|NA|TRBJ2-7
CASSLAVGYEQYF
TGTGCCAGCAGCCTAGCCGTCGGTTACGAGCAGTACTTC
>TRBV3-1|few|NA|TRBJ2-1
CASSQYPVGREYNEQFF
TGTGCCAGCAGCCAATACCCCGTTGGTAGGGAGTACAATGAGCAGTTCTTC
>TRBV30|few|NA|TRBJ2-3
CAWSLGSYTTDTQYF
TGTGCCTGGAGTCTCGGTTCGTACACCACAGATACGCAGTATTTT
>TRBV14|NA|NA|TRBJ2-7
CASSLFSSLEQYF
TGTGCCAGCAGCCTATTCAGCAGTTTAGAGCAGTACTTC
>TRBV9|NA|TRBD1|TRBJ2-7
CASSQTGGGINEQYF
TGTGCCAGCAGCCAGACAGGGGGAGGGATCAACGAGCAGTACTTC
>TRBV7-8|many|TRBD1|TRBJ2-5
CASSPGQPQETQYF
TGTGCCAGCAGCCCGGGACAGCCACAAGAGACCCAGTACTTC
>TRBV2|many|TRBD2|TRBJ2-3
CASITGLAGGLSTDTQYF
TGTGCCAGCATTACAGGACTAGCGGGAGGACTAAGCACAGATACGCAGTATTTT
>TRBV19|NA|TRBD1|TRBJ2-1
CASSITGANEQFF
TGTGCCAGTAGTATCACAGGGGCTAATGAGCAGTTCTTC
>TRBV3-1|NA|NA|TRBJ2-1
CASSQYGSRSYNEQFF
TGTGCCAGCAGCCAATACGGTAGTAGATCCTACAATGAGCAGTTCTTC
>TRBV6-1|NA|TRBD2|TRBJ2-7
CASRLAGYSYEQYF
TGTGCCAGCAGACTAGCGGGATACTCCTACGAGCAGTACTTC
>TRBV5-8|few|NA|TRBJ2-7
CASSLRGAHEQYF
TGTGCCAGCAGCTTGCGAGGGGCCCACGAGCAGTACTTC
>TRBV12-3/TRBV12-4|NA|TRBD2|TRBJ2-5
CASSLGGRAYF
TGTGCCAGCAGTTTGGGAGGGAGGGCGTACTTC
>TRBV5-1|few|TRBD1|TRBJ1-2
CASSTFPGQGAQNYGYTF
TGCGCCAGCAGCACGTTCCCGGGACAGGGGGCGCAGAACTATGGCTACACCTTC
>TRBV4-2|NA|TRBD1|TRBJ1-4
CASSHLGQGVEKLFF
TGTGCCAGCAGCCATCTGGGACAGGGTGTTGAAAAACTGTTTTTT
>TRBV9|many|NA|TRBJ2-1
CASTPGVINEQFF
TGTGCCAGCACCCCAGGGGTCATCAATGAGCAGTTCTTC
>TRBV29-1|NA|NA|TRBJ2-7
CSGEVPAEENEQYF
TGCAGCGGTGAGGTCCCCGCCGAGGAAAATGAGCAGTACTTC
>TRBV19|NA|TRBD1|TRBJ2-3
CASSLQGATDTRYF
TGTGCCAGTAGTCTACAGGGGGCGACAGATACGCGGTATTTT
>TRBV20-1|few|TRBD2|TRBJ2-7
CSASPLAGPYEQYF
TGCAGTGCTAGCCCACTAGCGGGTCCCTACGAGCAGTACTTC
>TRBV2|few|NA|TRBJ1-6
CASSPSISPLHF
TGTGCCAGCAGCCCTTCCATTTCACCCCTCCACTTT
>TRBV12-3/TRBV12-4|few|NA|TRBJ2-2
CAVGAGWAGELFF
TGTGCCGTCGGGGCAGGGTGGGCCGGGGAGCTGTTTTTT
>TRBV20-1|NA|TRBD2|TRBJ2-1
CSARAGLAGEKGNEQFF
TGCAGTGCTAGAGCGGGACTAGCGGGAGAGAAAGGCAATGAGCAGTTCTTC
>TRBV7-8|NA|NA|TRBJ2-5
CASSQGSGKKETQYF
TGTGCCAGCAGCCAGGGGTCCGGAAAAAAAGAGACCCAGTACTTC
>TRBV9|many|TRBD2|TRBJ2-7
CASSVGAGTHEQYF
TGTGCCAGCAGCGTAGGAGCGGGGACCCACGAGCAGTACTTC
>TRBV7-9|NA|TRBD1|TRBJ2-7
CASSSDRVMNEQYF
TGTGCCAGCAGCTCGGACAGGGTGATGAACGAGCAGTACTTC
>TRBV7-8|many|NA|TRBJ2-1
CASSSTGERSYNEQFF
TGTGCCAGCAGCTCGACTGGGGAGAGGTCCTACAATGAGCAGTTCTTC
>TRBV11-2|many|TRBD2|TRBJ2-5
CASSLVRTSAPRTQYF
TGTGCCAGCAGCTTAGTCAGGACTAGCGCCCCGAGGACCCAGTACTTC
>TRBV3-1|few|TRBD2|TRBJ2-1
CASSQVGLAGGNEQFF
TGTGCCAGCAGCCAAGTCGGACTAGCTGGGGGGAATGAGCAGTTCTTC
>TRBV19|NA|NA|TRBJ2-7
CASSNRGTLYEQYF
TGTGCCAGTAGTAATCGGGGGACTCTCTACGAGCAGTACTTC
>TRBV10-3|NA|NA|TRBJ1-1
CAITSGVLGTEAFF
TGTGCCATCACATCAGGGGTGTTGGGCACTGAAGCTTTCTTT
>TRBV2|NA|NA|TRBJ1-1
CASTGGVNTEAFF
TGTGCCAGCACGGGGGGTGTGAACACTGAAGCTTTCTTT
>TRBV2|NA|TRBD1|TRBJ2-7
CASIHRDRSSYEQYF
TGTGCCAGCATCCACCGGGACAGGAGCTCCTACGAGCAGTACTTC
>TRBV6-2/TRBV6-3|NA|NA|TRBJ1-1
CASSVGRTAFF
TGTGCCAGCAGTGTCGGCAGGACTGCTTTCTTT
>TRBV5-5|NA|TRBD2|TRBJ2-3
CASSLDTGGSDTQYF
TGTGCCAGCAGCTTGGATACTGGCGGGAGCGATACGCAGTATTTT
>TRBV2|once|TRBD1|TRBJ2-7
CASRAWDRDYEQYF
TGTGCCAGCAGGGCATGGGACAGGGACTACGAGCAGTACTTC
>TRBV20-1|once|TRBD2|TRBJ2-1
CSARATSGVYNEQFF
TGCAGTGCTAGGGCGACTAGCGGGGTCTACAATGAGCAGTTCTTC
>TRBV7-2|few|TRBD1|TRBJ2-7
CASSFTGQDEQYF
TGTGCCAGCAGCTTTACCGGACAGGACGAGCAGTACTTC